The T cell receptor (beta chain) under discussion was sequenced for a study of blood T cell repertoires in COVID-19. The authors' processing: Amplification of reference gene primers was used by the study to estimate nucleated cell counts. This table comes from immunoSEQ multiplex PCR, and its TCRdb copy is limited to in-frame clones, with some not included. From that table come the V and J calls and clone size; the DNA was used to work out D and trimming. The sample yields more than 65,000 clones, more than 70% seen once. The CDR3 contains 14 residues. CDR1 is SGHRS and CDR2 is YFSETQ in the germline V gene. The V and J ends lost 2 bases and 4 bases, in that order; junction bases with no gene match: 4.

The chain has TRBV5-1 and TRBJ2-7, with 9 bases matching TRBD1. Sequencing was done on a sample of peripheral blood. The TCR was taken from an older man with acute or convalescent COVID-19. CDR3 loop: CASSLTGGRYEQYF. DNA of the CDR3: TGCGCCAGCAGCTTAACAGGGGGCCGGTACGAGCAGTACTTC.